This TCR beta chain stems from a study of blood T cell repertoires in COVID-19. Germline assignment: CDR1 LNHDA and CDR2 SQIVND (reference sequence). Germline trimming cut 1 base from V and 3 bases from J; bases unmatched to any gene: 0. The length of the CDR3 is 14 residues. During active infection, Seattle patients enrolled and were then monitored through disease. The data were produced by immunoSEQ multiplex PCR, yet TCRdb's version contains in-frame clones alone and is incomplete. The sample has some 62,000 clones, roughly nine tenths seen once. The V call is TRBV19, the J call TRBJ1-1; TRBD1 agrees at 9 bases. The sample consisted of peripheral blood. The TCR sequence derives from a woman aged 55-69 years with COVID-19, enrolled during active disease. CDR3 nucleotides: TGTGCCAGTAGTATAGGGGACAGGGACACTGAAGCTTTCTTT. Translated, it gives CASSIGDRDTEAFF.